This T cell receptor beta chain was captured by sequencing in a study of cytotoxic CD8 clonotypes in ibrutinib-treated CLL. Study in general: Patients: over 9 relapsed/refractory, approximately 14 treatment-naive, fewer than 18 IGHV unmutated. Complete response was seen in 2 patients and partial in some 25; about twelve progressed and around 14 stayed remitted after a median about six years. Following treatment for a median around 13 months, range 6 to 36, response samples were then taken.

TCRdb's copy holds only in-frame clones and misses some; the assay was immunoSEQ multiplex PCR. Counted here are approximately 200,000 clones, 72% occurring once; the ten biggest clones make up roughly 13%. About this clone: The antigen is not known.

The germline V gene has CDR1 SQVTM and CDR2 ANQGSEA. V was trimmed by 6 bases and J by 3 bases, leaving 15 bases between them. The CDR3 is 13 residues long. Study outcomes and limitations: Sampling times, which were not matched between the groups, differed between sustained-remission patients and progressing patients.

This specimen consisted of PBMCs, obtained after 24 months of ibrutinib treatment. J is TRBJ2-7 and V is TRBV29-1; D possibly matches TRBD1 or TRBD2 (5 bases each). The clonotype originates from a human donor with chronic lymphocytic leukemia. CDR3: CSVGTFLNYEQYF. The DNA for the CDR3 is TGCAGCGTAGGGACCTTCCTAAACTACGAGCAGTACTTC.